These T cell receptor beta chains were read from a single sample in a study of cytomegalovirus exposure and HLA in healthy donors. Generated by immunoSEQ multiplex PCR, the TCRdb table keeps only in-frame clones and is missing some. There are roughly 50,000 clones in the sample; roughly 93% occur only once, and roughly 1.7% lies in the top ten. The specimen was PBMCs. The receptor set was obtained from a woman aged 18-29 years in good health and CMV-seropositive. Each CDR3 is given without its conserved first and last residue.

cdr3_length j_call v_call cdr3_aa
13 TRBJ2-1 TRBV4-3 ASSRDFGVASEQF
10 TRBJ1-1 TRBV7-6 ASSRDYTEAF
14 TRBJ1-5 TRBV19 ASNTPGQGVGQPQH
11 TRBJ2-6 TRBV28 ASSSRGANVLT
11 TRBJ2-5 TRBV4-1 ASSQRGGETQY
15 TRBJ2-2 TRBV7-2 ASSKPRTGVNTGELF
13 TRBJ2-3 TRBV7-3 ASSLQRGTTDTQY
11 TRBJ2-2 TRBV29-1 SARQGGTGELF
11 TRBJ2-7 TRBV11-2 ASSPDRGYEQY
12 TRBJ2-3 TRBV28 ASSRDTGADTQY
12 TRBJ1-5 TRBV7-9 ASSLGQNNQPQH
12 TRBJ1-5 TRBV6-1 ASNPGHGNQPQH
13 TRBJ2-3 TRBV6-4 ASSASGGAPDTQY
12 TRBJ2-5 TRBV4-1 ASSQDLAQETQY
13 TRBJ2-3 TRBV5-8 ASSVGTGGTDTQY
12 TRBJ2-2 TRBV9 ASSVIGNTGELF
13 TRBJ2-2 TRBV25-1 ASRLDRGGTGELF
9 TRBJ2-1 TRBV29-1 SAQGYNEQF
15 TRBJ2-3 TRBV2 ASSGLGWAGGSDTQY
13 TRBJ2-2 TRBV14 ASSRRLADTGELF
12 TRBJ1-5 TRBV19 ATTSGQGNQPQH
12 TRBJ1-1 TRBV7-3 ASSLIQGATEAF